This entry concerns a single T cell receptor (beta chain). The specificity of this receptor is unknown. No qualities accompany the bases; no much larger clone lies one base away. TCR beta repertoires were profiled from peripheral blood of roughly 13 young patients with multiple sclerosis to demonstrate the VDJtools post-analysis software. The multiple sclerosis patients were children and adolescents between about 6 and 16 years of age. These data originate in a study of post-analysis software for immune sequencing data (dated by TCRdb to 2015 to 2017). Notes on the research overall: Relapsing-remitting, secondary progressive and progressive-relapsing multiple sclerosis were recorded as disease courses, and subtype annotation was lacking for some patients. The patient repertoires were set against about 10 previously published healthy control repertoires from donors whose ages ranged from roughly 6 to 25 years. A subset of samples was prepared in parallel using single-end sample barcoding, then pooled and co-amplified after Illumina adapter ligation. Points the paper makes about the study in general: Direct clustering with F measure showed strong co-clustering of samples prepared in the same batch, prompting a batch-effect correction. Compared with controls, multiple sclerosis patients had significantly lower normalized Chao1 diversity, a finding suggesting substantial peripheral T-cell clonal expansion. The control group was slightly older than the multiple sclerosis patient group.

The protocol used for the library was PCR. For sequencing, an Illumina HiSeq 2500 was employed. To reduce PCR and sequencing biases, unique molecular identifiers were built into the TCR beta cDNA libraries. About 500,000 cDNA molecules were obtained for every 1 to 10 million input T cells, so each molecule roughly corresponded to one T cell. Patient libraries were prepared and sequenced with the same protocol used for the earlier healthy control dataset. Samples belonging to the same batch were prepared together, multiplexed and sequenced on a shared HiSeq lane. The study's processing was this. MIGEC handled the raw barcoded reads, throwing out single-read molecular identifier groups before consensus assembly and CDR3 extraction. VDJtools was used for post-analysis of the clonotype tables, and diversity was normalized by down-sampling every dataset to the size of the smallest sample. In repertoire overlap clustering, CDR3 amino acid sequences, but not nucleotide sequences, were matched to correct batch-related cross-sample contamination. TCRdb ran its own pipeline on the public reads, namely fastp trimming at Q25 and MiXCR clone calling, and kept in-frame beta chains. Every distinct CDR3 protein forms one entry, paired with its most common genes and DNA. V and J calls and clone size were set by TCRdb, not the authors. This sample lists some 450,000 distinct CDR3 sequences; around 40% were detected once. The ten largest clones add up to 12% of the sample.

The sequencing sample was made of blood. The receptor's source is a girl aged 5-17 years with multiple sclerosis.

The CDR3: CASSELAGDTDTQYF. The sequence in DNA is TGTGCCAGCAGTGAACTAGCGGGAGACACAGATACGCAGTATTTT. This receptor chain uses TRBV6-1 and TRBJ2-3; the central 10 bases match TRBD2. The cysteine opens and the phenylalanine closes a CDR3 of 15 amino acids. The entry retains the CDR3 DNA only, 45 bases that are in frame from base 1. V is pruned by 2 bases and J by 2 bases, leaving 1 base of the junction without a gene match. The germline V gene sets CDR1 to MNHNS and CDR2 to SASEGT.